This T cell receptor beta chain was recorded in a study of blood T cell repertoires in COVID-19. About the research overall: Spain, Italy and the United States supplied samples that represented acute and convalescent COVID-19. Sample material is recorded as cDNA or gDNA derived from T cells, B-cell-depleted T cells, or PBMCs.

Looked up from germline, CDR1 is MNHEY and CDR2 is SVGAGI. This CDR3 is 16 amino acids long. Trimming left V 2 bases short and J 7 bases short, with 17 bases between. Here immunoSEQ multiplex PCR was the method, and the copy in TCRdb shows in-frame clones only, minus some. The sample contains roughly 200,000 clones, about 84% of which appear only once. The sequenced material came from peripheral blood. This rearrangement joins TRBV6-5 to TRBJ2-2; a possible D gene is TRBD1 (6 bases). This clonotype originated in an elderly woman with acute or convalescent COVID-19. The CDR3 region has the DNA TGTGCCAGCAGTTACCTCCGGCCAGGGGCGGGCGGGGAGCTGTTTTTT. The encoded protein is CASSYLRPGAGGELFF.